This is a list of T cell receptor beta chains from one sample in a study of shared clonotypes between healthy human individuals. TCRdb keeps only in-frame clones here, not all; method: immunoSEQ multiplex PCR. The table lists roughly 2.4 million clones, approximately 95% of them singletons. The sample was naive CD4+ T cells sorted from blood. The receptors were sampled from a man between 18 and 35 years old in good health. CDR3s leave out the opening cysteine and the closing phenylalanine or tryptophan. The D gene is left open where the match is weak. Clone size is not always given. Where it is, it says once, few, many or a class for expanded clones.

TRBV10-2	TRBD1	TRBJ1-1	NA	ASSELLQSLQGDTEAF
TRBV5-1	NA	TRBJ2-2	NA	ASSVEGRNTGELF
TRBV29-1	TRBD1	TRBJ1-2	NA	SVYQGAGYGYT
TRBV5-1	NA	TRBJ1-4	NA	ASSLEWDNEKLF
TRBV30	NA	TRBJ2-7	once	AASSRSSYEQY
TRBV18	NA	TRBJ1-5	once	ASSPRWPQH
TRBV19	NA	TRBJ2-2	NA	ASRAGMQANTGELF
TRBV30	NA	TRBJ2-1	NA	AWSGRWYEQF
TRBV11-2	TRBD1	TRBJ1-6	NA	ASSTGTVKVSYNSPLH
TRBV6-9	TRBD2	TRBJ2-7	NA	ASSFSGTTGLAGVYEQY
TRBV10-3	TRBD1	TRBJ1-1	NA	AISEGTGLRSNTEAF
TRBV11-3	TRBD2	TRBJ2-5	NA	ASSLGGLGLVGETQY
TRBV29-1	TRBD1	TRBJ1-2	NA	SVGWQGAYGYT
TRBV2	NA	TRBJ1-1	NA	ASSAERETEAF
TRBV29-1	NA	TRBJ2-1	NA	SLRAGYNEQF
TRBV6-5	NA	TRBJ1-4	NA	ASSYSTGHELF
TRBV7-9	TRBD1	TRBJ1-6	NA	ASARTGYNSPLH
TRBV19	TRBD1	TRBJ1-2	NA	ASSPSGTGWYGYT
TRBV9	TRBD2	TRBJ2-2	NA	ASSETSGANTGELF
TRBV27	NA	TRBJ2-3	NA	ASSFRQGYTDTQY
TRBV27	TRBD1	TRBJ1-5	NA	ASSLVGDRAFNQPQH
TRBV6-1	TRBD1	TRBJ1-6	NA	ASRNRGHSPLH
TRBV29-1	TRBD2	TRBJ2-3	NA	SATTGTSGTVSDTQY
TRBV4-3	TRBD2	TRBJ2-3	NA	ASSPGRARTDTQY
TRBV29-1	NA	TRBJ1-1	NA	SVESFMIWTEAF
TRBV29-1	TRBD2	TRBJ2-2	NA	SASSGALSGELF